The clone carrying this TCR beta chain was recorded at least ten times. The antigen remains undetermined. This specimen belongs to a study of spatial heterogeneity in lung cancer. Time point defined: sample taken at primary tumor resection. The donor group consisted of around 77 patients who had untreated, early-stage non-small cell lung cancer. TCRdb re-derived calls from the 5' RACE reads in MiXCR, one entry per CDR3 protein. The data hold around 13,000 distinct CDR3 sequences, with over 4.5% observed a single time. CDR3 size: 14 residues. The germline CDR1 and CDR2 sequences are SGHDN and FVKESK. Trimming stripped 4 bases from V and 1 base from J, with 10 bases between. Regarding the study as a whole: One measure, the expanded intratumoral alpha and beta TCR count, tracked tumor mutation counts.

The sequence was obtained from a male donor with early-stage non-small cell lung cancer. The chain is built from TRBV14 and TRBJ1-1; D gene ambiguous. Sample: lung tumor tissue, taken at surgery. The CDR3 nucleotides are TGTGCCAGCAGCCTACTGGGAGGGAACACTGAAGCTTTCTTT. Protein sequence: CASSLLGGNTEAFF. Full variable domain (remainder filled in from reference TRBV14 and TRBJ1-1): EAGVTQFPSHSVIEKGQTVTLRCDPISGHDNLYWYRRVMGKEIKFLLHFVKESKQDESGMPNNRFLAERTGGTYSTLKVQPAELEDSGVYFCASSLLGGNTEAFFGQGTRLTVV.